These 21 T cell receptor beta chains were sequenced from one sample in a study of cytomegalovirus exposure and HLA in healthy donors. The assay was immunoSEQ multiplex PCR, and TCRdb's table has in-frame clones only and misses some. The sample includes 220,000 or so clones, around 86% of them seen just once. Sequences were obtained from PBMCs. Every receptor here comes from a young woman in good health and CMV-seropositive.

V gene TRBV27 combines with J gene TRBJ1-2; a possible D gene is TRBD1 (5 bases). The CDR3 length is 15 residues. CDR1 and CDR2 (germline): MNHEY, SMNVEV (reference sequence). The V end was cut by 2 bases, the J end by 3 bases, with 13 bases between. The CDR3 DNA reads TGTGCCAGCAGTTTACAGGGTGGTCCCTACTATGGCTACACCTTC. Residues: CASSLQGGPYYGYTF.

The chain couples TRBV7-8 to TRBJ2-7; 7 bases line up with TRBD2. CDR3 size: 15 residues. The ends lost 6 bases at V and 2 bases at J; junction bases unmatched: 10. The V gene's germline CDR1 is SGHVS and CDR2 FQNEAQ. In DNA, the CDR3 is TGTGCCAGCAGTCCAGCGGGAAGGGTGACCTACGAGCAGTACTTC. Translating it yields CASSPAGRVTYEQYF.

As to this clone: Other DNA variants within this sample encode the same CDR3. The J gene is TRBJ2-1, the V gene TRBV5-1, with TRBD2 matching 7 bases. This CDR3 comprises 13 residues. J was trimmed by 6 bases and V by 0 bases; bases with no gene match: 0. Germline V gives CDR1 SGHRS, CDR2 YFSETQ. Written as DNA, the CDR3 is TGCGCCAGCAGCTTGGGACTAGCCAATGAGCAGTTCTTC. Translating gives CASSLGLANEQFF.

Only a few counts were recorded for this clone. The chain recombines TRBV6-6 with TRBJ2-1; D gene ambiguous. CDR3 length equals 12 residues. CDR1 is MNHNY, CDR2 SVGAGI, per germline (reference sequence). Trimming removed 5 bases from V and 7 bases from J, with 9 bases in between. The CDR3 nucleotides are TGTGCCAGCAGTCCGGCGCGGAATGAGCAGTTCTTC. Its protein is CASSPARNEQFF.

This chain connects TRBV27 to TRBJ1-2; 9 positions agree with TRBD1. CDR1 is MNHEY and CDR2 is SMNVEV in the germline V gene (reference sequence). Trimming cost V 5 bases and J 6 bases; bases outside gene matches: 10. The CDR3 sequence is 15 residues long. CDR3 DNA: TGTGCCAGCAGTCGCCTCCGGGACAGGGCGGATGGCTACACCTTC. It codes for CASSRLRDRADGYTF.

The rearrangement joins TRBV28 to TRBJ1-5; D not certain. CDR1 and CDR2 (germline): MDHEN, SYDVKM. V was pared by 3 bases and J by 4 bases, with 22 bases between. The CDR3 length is 18 residues. For the CDR3, the DNA is TGTGCCAGCAGTTTTGGAAGGTATGGAGAGTGGTGGAATCAGCCCCAGCATTTT. This gives the protein CASSFGRYGEWWNQPQHF.

The V gene is TRBV7-3, the J gene TRBJ2-3; 7 nucleotides align to TRBD2. The CDR3 length is 15 residues. Trimming at V came to 1 base and at J to 0 bases, leaving 1 base not matched to a gene. CDR1 is SGHTA and CDR2 is FQGTGA in the germline V gene. The CDR3 is CASSLSGRSTDTQYF. For the CDR3, the DNA is TGTGCCAGCAGCTTAAGCGGGAGAAGCACAGATACGCAGTATTTT.

The chain carries TRBV6-1 and TRBJ2-7, with 11 bases matching TRBD2. This CDR3 comprises 15 residues. Trimming removed 7 bases from V and 3 bases from J; junction bases left unmatched: 8. CDR1 is MNHNS and CDR2 is SASEGT in the germline V gene. CDR3 in amino acids: CASTAGTSGFYEQYF. In DNA, the CDR3 is TGTGCCAGCACCGCCGGGACTAGCGGTTTCTACGAGCAGTACTTC.

The genes are TRBV20-1 and TRBJ1-1, with a tentative D call TRBD1 (5 bases). V was trimmed by 6 bases and J by 5 bases, leaving 10 bases between them. The CDR3 sequence is 11 residues long. CDR1 and CDR2 (germline): DFQATT, SNEGSKA (reference sequence). The CDR3 DNA reads as TGCAGTGCCAAGGGGAGGACTGAAGCTTTCTTT. Amino acid sequence: CSAKGRTEAFF.

The chain links TRBV19 to TRBJ2-1; TRBD2 matches 7 bases. The CDR3 consists of 17 residues. After removal of 2 bases from V and 4 bases from J, the junction contained 11 bases not matched to a gene. Germline values: CDR1 LNHDA, CDR2 SQIVND (reference sequence). The CDR3 nucleotides are TGTGCCAGTAGTATATTATCGGGCGGGAGACCTTACAATGAGCAGTTCTTC. Translated, it gives CASSILSGGRPYNEQFF.

The CDR3 region is CAWRLNTEAFF. The CDR3 region has the DNA TGTGCCTGGAGGTTAAACACTGAAGCTTTCTTT. The chain joins TRBV30 to TRBJ1-1; D remains ambiguous. The V end was cut by 3 bases, the J end by 2 bases, with 4 bases between. Germline values: CDR1 GTSNPN, CDR2 SVGIG (reference sequence). The CDR3 length is 11 residues.

V and J are TRBV15 and TRBJ2-3; a weak D match, TRBD2 (6 bases). Germline CDR1 reads LNHNV; CDR2 reads YYDKDF (reference sequence). Trimming shortened V by 2 bases and J by 4 bases, and 16 bases separated the two germline ends. The CDR3 length is 16 residues. The CDR3 spells CATSRRELAGADTQYF. The DNA of the CDR3 is TGTGCCACCAGCAGACGAGAACTAGCAGGTGCAGATACGCAGTATTTT.

The CDR3 sequence is CAWDSTRNQPQHF. CDR3 nucleotide sequence: TGTGCCTGGGATTCTACGAGGAATCAGCCCCAGCATTTT. The chain links TRBV30 to TRBJ1-5; no definite D call. Germline CDR1 GTSNPN, CDR2 SVGIG (reference sequence). The CDR3 is made up of 13 amino acids. Trimming cost V 5 bases and J 4 bases, with 12 bases left between them. Full variable domain (outside the CDR3, taken from reference TRBV30 and TRBJ1-5): SQTIHQWPATLVQPVGSPLSLECTVEGTSNPNLYWYRQAAGRGLQLLFYSVGIGQISSEVPQNLSASRPQDRQFILSSKKLLLSDSGFYLCAWDSTRNQPQHFGDGTRLSIL.

The rearrangement uses TRBV5-1 and TRBJ1-1, with 7 bases that match TRBD1. Germline V gene data show CDR1 as SGHRS and CDR2 as YFSETQ. The CDR3 contains 15 residues. V lost 5 bases and J lost 6; bases outside the gene matches: 13. The CDR3 DNA follows: TGCGCCAGCAGACCCGATGAGGGGCAGGGGGCTGAAGCTTTCTTT. This sequence encodes CASRPDEGQGAEAFF.

The CDR3 coding sequence is TGTGCCCAGCGGGTCGCAAACACCGGGGAGCTGTTTTTT. Amino acid sequence: CAQRVANTGELFF. This chain connects TRBV30 to TRBJ2-2; tentatively, D is TRBD2 (6 bases). The CDR3 loop spans 13 amino acids. Germline V gene sequence: CDR1 GTSNPN, CDR2 SVGIG (reference sequence). With 8 bases removed from V and 2 bases from J, the gap between germline ends came to 12 bases.

The chain recombines TRBV19 with TRBJ2-5; TRBD2 aligns across 13 bases. Germline CDR1 LNHDA, CDR2 SQIVND (reference sequence). The CDR3 loop spans 16 amino acids. V lost 5 bases, J lost 5 bases, and 8 bases stayed unmatched. CDR3 sequence (DNA): TGTGCCAGTAGTGACCGACTAGCGGGAGGTTCGGAGACCCAGTACTTC. Its protein product is CASSDRLAGGSETQYF.

The rearrangement joins TRBV6-5 to TRBJ1-4, with D possibly matching TRBD1 (5 bases). The ends were cut back, 4 bases at V and 8 bases at J, with 17 bases in the middle. The V gene's germline CDR1 is MNHEY and CDR2 SVGAGI. CDR3 length: 15 residues. For the CDR3, the DNA is TGTGCCAGCAGTTCTCGCGGGGCAGGAGGCGAAAAACTGTTTTTT. Translated: CASSSRGAGGEKLFF.

The CDR3 region has the DNA TGTGCCAGCAGCGCCCAACTAGCGAGCCTATACGAGCAGTACTTC. Translating gives CASSAQLASLYEQYF. The chain couples TRBV11-2 to TRBJ2-7, with 7 nucleotides matching TRBD2. This CDR3 region has 15 residues. Germline trimming cut 5 bases from V and 4 bases from J; bases unmatched to any gene: 11. Germline CDR1 SGHAT, CDR2 FQNNGV.

This chain connects TRBV5-6 to TRBJ2-1; 8 nucleotides align to TRBD1. V was pared by 0 bases and J by 10 bases, with 6 bases of the junction left unmatched. Looked up from germline, CDR1 is SGHDT and CDR2 is YYEEEE. The CDR3 loop spans 14 amino acids. The CDR3 reads CASSLGQGAREQFF. The CDR3 nucleotides read TGTGCCAGCAGCTTGGGTCAGGGGGCACGAGAGCAGTTCTTC.

The genes are TRBV4-1 and TRBJ2-1; TRBD2 is a possible D gene (6 bases). Per the germline V gene, CDR1 is MGHRA and CDR2 is YSYEKL. V shed 7 bases and J shed 6 bases, with 13 bases lying between them. The CDR3 totals 13 residues. CDR3 amino acids: CASTGGKANEQFF. DNA for the CDR3: TGCGCCAGCACCGGCGGGAAGGCCAATGAGCAGTTCTTC.

V gene TRBV5-1 combines with J gene TRBJ1-1; 8 bases match TRBD1. With V trimmed by 4 bases and J by 3 bases, 5 bases remained unmatched. Looked up from germline, CDR1 is SGHRS and CDR2 is YFSETQ. The CDR3 is 14 amino acids. CDR3 loop: CASSRTGQDTEAFF. The CDR3 nucleotides are TGCGCCAGCAGCCGGACAGGGCAGGACACTGAAGCTTTCTTT. The complete variable domain, with remaining parts taken from reference TRBV5-1 and TRBJ1-1, reads KAGVTQTPRYLIKTRGQQVTLSCSPISGHRSVSWYQQTPGQGLQFLFEYFSETQRNKGNFPGRFSGRQFSNSRSEMNVSTLELGDSALYLCASSRTGQDTEAFFGQGTRLTVV.